Listed here are 16 T cell receptor beta chains from one sample, sequenced in a study of spatial heterogeneity in lung cancer. Notes on the study in general: Within tumors, counts of expanded alpha and beta TCRs tracked tumor mutation counts.

No antigen has been assigned to these receptors. Time point meaning: sample taken at primary tumor resection. TCRdb passed the 5' RACE reads through MiXCR, listing each CDR3 protein once. Counted here are 8,000 to 10,000 distinct CDR3 sequences, 8% to 10% occurring once; the ten biggest clones make up about 13%. The source material was lung tumor tissue, sampled at surgery. Every receptor here comes from a female donor with early-stage non-small cell lung cancer.

This clonotype was found a few times. The J gene is TRBJ2-1, the V gene TRBV18; no reliable D call. V was clipped by 3 bases and J by 4 bases, with 7 bases between them. Germline values: CDR1 KGHSH, CDR2 LQKENI. CDR3 length: 13 amino acids. This CDR3 reads CASSPYRYNEQFF. The CDR3 bases are TGTGCCAGCTCACCGTACAGATACAATGAGCAGTTCTTC.

This clonotype was seen repeatedly, ten times or more. The chain couples TRBV5-1 to TRBJ2-3; D ambiguous. Looked up from germline, CDR1 is SGHRS and CDR2 is YFSETQ. The CDR3 spans 11 residues. Trimming stripped 5 bases from V and 9 bases from J, with 10 bases between. The CDR3: CASSFSYTQYF. For the CDR3, the DNA is TGCGCCAGCAGTTTCAGCTACACGCAGTATTTT.

The chain combines TRBV4-1 with TRBJ2-3; TRBD2 agrees at 8 bases. V was pared by 0 bases and J by 5 bases, with 7 bases of the junction left unmatched. The CDR3 has 16 residues. The germline CDR1 and CDR2 sequences are MGHRA and YSYEKL. CDR3 DNA sequence: TGCGCCAGCAGCCAAGAAGGGGCGCGGGGGGAAGATACGCAGTATTTT. Amino acid sequence: CASSQEGARGEDTQYF.

The CDR3 bases are TGTGCCAGCAGCACCCGGACAGCCGCCGTGGACTACACCTTC. It yields the protein CASSTRTAAVDYTF. The chain joins TRBV7-2 to TRBJ1-2; maybe TRBD1 (6 bases). The V end was cut by 5 bases, the J end by 10 bases, with 20 bases between. Germline lookup yields CDR1 SGHTA and CDR2 FQGNSA. This CDR3 contains 14 residues.

The sample holds many counts of this clonotype. This chain uses TRBV20-1 with TRBJ2-3; D tentatively reads TRBD1 or TRBD2 (7 bases each). Trimming took off 6 bases at V and 3 bases at J, with 16 bases between the two ends. This CDR3 spans 14 amino acids. The germline V gene encodes CDR1 DFQATT and CDR2 SNEGSKA (reference sequence). The CDR3 DNA follows: TGCAGTGCCAGGGGGGGGGCGCGGACAGATACGCAGTATTTT. Protein product: CSARGGARTDTQYF.

The sample holds many counts of this clonotype. The chain couples TRBV5-4 to TRBJ2-4; D is uncertain. The CDR3 is 14 amino acids. The germline V gene has CDR1 SGHNT and CDR2 YYREEE (reference sequence). Trimming took off 0 bases at V and 0 bases at J, with 4 bases between the two ends. CDR3 amino acids: CASSLDLAKNIQYF. The CDR3 nucleotides are TGTGCCAGCAGCTTGGACCTAGCCAAAAACATTCAGTACTTC. The full variable domain, rest sourced from reference TRBV5-4 and TRBJ2-4, is ETGVTQSPTHLIKTRGQQVTLRCSSQSGHNTVSWYQQALGQGPQFIFQYYREEENGRGNFPPRFSGLQFPNYSSELNVNALELDDSALYLCASSLDLAKNIQYFGAGTRLSVL.

The sample holds many counts of this clonotype. Because it lacks the conserved phenylalanine or tryptophan at the end, this CDR3 is likely a read error. The limits of the CDR3 on the DNA are not certain, so only TCRdb's listed CDR3 is given. The CDR3 sequence is CASSSRTGLI. This chain connects TRBV7-9 to TRBJ1-5; the D call in the table, TRBD1, was not verified against the DNA. The germline CDR1 and CDR2 sequences are SEHNR and FQNEAQ (reference sequence). Termini included, the CDR3 measures 10 amino acids.

This clonotype appeared many times. The chain couples TRBV28 to TRBJ1-3; D possibly corresponds to TRBD1 (5 bases). The germline V and J ends were trimmed by 4 bases and 0 bases, with 10 bases remaining between them. The CDR3 has 15 amino acids. Germline assignment: CDR1 MDHEN and CDR2 SYDVKM. This CDR3 is CASSWGTTSGNTIYF. CDR3 nucleotides: TGTGCCAGCAGTTGGGGGACGACCTCTGGAAACACCATATATTTT.

This chain links TRBV7-8 with TRBJ2-3; 11 bases match TRBD2. The CDR3 is 20 amino acids. Germline V lookup: CDR1 SGHVS, CDR2 FQNEAQ. J gave up 2 bases and V 1 base, and 14 bases lay outside the gene matches. The CDR3: CASSLEASGGPKKYTDTQYF. DNA for the CDR3: TGTGCCAGCAGCTTAGAGGCTAGCGGGGGGCCGAAGAAATACACAGATACGCAGTATTTT.

This clonotype appeared many times. The V and J genes are TRBV18 and TRBJ2-3; TRBD2 matches 7 bases. V shed 0 bases and J 6 bases; nucleotides not matched to a gene: 6. The CDR3 loop spans 15 amino acids. Germline V gives CDR1 KGHSH, CDR2 LQKENI. CDR3 amino acids: CASSPPERGGDTQYF. The CDR3 DNA follows: TGTGCCAGCTCACCACCGGAACGGGGAGGGGATACGCAGTATTTT.

This clonotype was observed many times. The CDR3 region has the DNA TGTGCCAGCAGCTTGTACACAGATACGCAGTATTTT. Protein sequence: CASSLYTDTQYF. The chain carries TRBV7-2 and TRBJ2-3; D unclear. Trimming shortened V by 3 bases and J by 2 bases, and 3 bases separated the two germline ends. Germline V lookup: CDR1 SGHTA, CDR2 FQGNSA. The CDR3 has 12 amino acids.

This clonotype rates as medium-sized. The chain couples TRBV14 to TRBJ2-7; 12 positions agree with TRBD1. The CDR3 is made up of 14 amino acids. V lost 6 bases and J lost 3; bases outside the gene matches: 3. Germline CDR1 reads SGHDN; CDR2 reads FVKESK. The CDR3 DNA reads as TGTGCCAGCAGGGGACAGGGGGCTGACTACGAGCAGTACTTC. Translated, it gives CASRGQGADYEQYF.

This clonotype was found a few times. This sequence joins TRBV7-8 and TRBJ2-5, with D perhaps TRBD1 (5 bases). V lost 4 bases and J 5 bases, leaving 14 bases between the germline ends. There are 14 residues in the CDR3. Germline CDR1 and CDR2: SGHVS and FQNEAQ. The CDR3 region is CASSSVGVWETQYF. CDR3 sequence (DNA): TGTGCCAGCAGCTCTGTAGGGGTATGGGAGACCCAGTACTTC.

This clonotype has at least ten counts. The V gene is TRBV5-6, the J gene TRBJ2-7, with D unresolved. This CDR3 is built from 13 residues. The germline gives CDR1 SGHDT, CDR2 YYEEEE. The germline V and J ends were trimmed by 0 bases and 1 base, with 5 bases remaining between them. The CDR3 region is CASSLAVSYEQYF. CDR3 DNA sequence: TGTGCCAGCAGCTTGGCTGTTTCCTACGAGCAGTACTTC.

The chain employs TRBV10-2 and TRBJ1-1; D uncertain. V was cut by 2 bases and J by 1 base, with 17 bases left in between. CDR3 size: 17 residues. CDR1 is WSHSY and CDR2 is SAAADI in the germline V gene. This chain's CDR3 is CASSEVRTYPTNTEAFF. In nucleotides, the CDR3 is TGCGCCAGCAGTGAGGTTAGGACGTATCCTACGAACACTGAAGCTTTCTTT.

This chain uses TRBV9 with TRBJ2-5; 7 bases fit TRBD2. The CDR3 is made up of 16 amino acids. From germline, CDR1 is SGDLS and CDR2 YYNGEE. Germline trimming cut 0 bases from V and 5 bases from J; bases unmatched to any gene: 10. Here the CDR3 reads CASSVAGGWNSETQYF. In DNA form, the CDR3 reads TGTGCCAGCAGCGTAGCGGGGGGATGGAATTCGGAGACCCAGTACTTC.